The clone carrying this TCR beta chain was recorded many times. TCRdb passed the 5' RACE reads through MiXCR, listing each CDR3 protein once. The sample has 50,000 to 80,000 distinct CDR3 sequences, 3.5% to 5.5% seen once; the top ten hold 6.9%. This specimen belongs to a study of neurological immune-mediated disorders. Trimming stripped 4 bases from V and 3 bases from J, with 16 bases between. The germline V gene encodes CDR1 SEHNR and CDR2 FQNEAQ (reference sequence). The CDR3 contains 15 residues. The TCR sequence derives from a man younger than 40 with multiple sclerosis. Sequenced input: PBMCs. The chain uses TRBV7-9 and TRBJ2-7; D tentatively fits TRBD1 or TRBD2 (5 bases each). The CDR3 DNA is TGTGCCAGCAGCTATGCTCCGGGACGAAGCTACGAGCAGTACTTC. Its protein product is CASSYAPGRSYEQYF.